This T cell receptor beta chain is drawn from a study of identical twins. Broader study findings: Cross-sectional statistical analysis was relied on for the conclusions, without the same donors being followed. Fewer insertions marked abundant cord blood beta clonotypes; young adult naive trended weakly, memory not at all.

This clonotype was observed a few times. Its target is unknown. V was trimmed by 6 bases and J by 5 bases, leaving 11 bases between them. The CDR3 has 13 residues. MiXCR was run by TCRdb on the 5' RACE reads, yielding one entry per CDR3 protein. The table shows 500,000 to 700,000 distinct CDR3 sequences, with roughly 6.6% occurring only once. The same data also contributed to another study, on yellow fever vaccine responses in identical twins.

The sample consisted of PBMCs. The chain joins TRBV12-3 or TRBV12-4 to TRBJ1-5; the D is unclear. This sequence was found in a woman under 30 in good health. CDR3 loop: CASSRGRYQPQHF. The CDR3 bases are TGTGCCAGCAGCCGCGGACGGTATCAGCCCCAGCATTTT.